This TCR beta chain was sequenced during a study of cytomegalovirus exposure and HLA in healthy donors. Broader study findings: Prior analysis indicated that the majority of TCR beta V segments exhibited productivity approximately 87% or approximately 30% of the time. TCR beta chains associated with HLA were, in a later analysis, more clonally expanded than equally common others. HLA alleles showed associations with some 15,000 TCR beta sequences in a later analysis, at a 0.05 false discovery rate.

The CDR3 covers 10 residues. The germline CDR1 and CDR2 sequences are MNHNS and SASEGT. The PCR made use of 60 Vbeta and 13 Jbeta primers. Original handling: Roughly 80 million unique TCR beta chains, 9.5 million to 14 million shared, were counted in a later analysis. Profiled with immunoSEQ multiplex PCR; TCRdb holds only in-frame clones, not every one. Clone size and the V and J calls come from that table; the DNA yielded D and trimming. The sample holds 100,000 to 150,000 clones, about 10% seen once. This clone was seen a few times. Its antigen is unidentified. At one end the junction does not follow the germline gene, possibly because of a read error.

The source material was PBMCs. The TCR comes from a young woman in good health and CMV-seropositive. This chain joins TRBV6-1 and TRBJ1-1; D is uncertain. CDR3 residues: CATRSVGVWF. In DNA form, the CDR3 reads TGTGCCACCAGGTCAGTGGGAGTGTGGTTT.